The clone carrying this T cell receptor beta chain turned up a few times. As processed by the authors: Researchers report that nucleated cell counts were estimated from reference gene primer amplification. Assay used: immunoSEQ multiplex PCR; TCRdb lists only in-frame clones, some missing. The DNA gave D and trimming, while V, J and clone size come from that table. This table has approximately 280,000 clones, approximately 84% appearing once. These data are taken from a study of blood T cell repertoires in COVID-19. While infection was still active, Seattle patients were enrolled and then followed longitudinally. Germline lookup yields CDR1 SGHRS and CDR2 YFSETQ. The CDR3 is 14 residues long. J gave up 3 bases and V 5 bases, and 4 bases lay outside the gene matches.

Sequenced: peripheral blood. The chain carries TRBV5-1 and TRBJ2-3, with 9 bases aligning to TRBD2. The clonotype comes from a human donor with COVID-19, enrolled during active disease. The donor label of this sample is uncertain. Here the CDR3 reads CASREGLATDTQYF. The CDR3 DNA reads TGCGCCAGCAGGGAGGGACTAGCAACAGATACGCAGTATTTT.